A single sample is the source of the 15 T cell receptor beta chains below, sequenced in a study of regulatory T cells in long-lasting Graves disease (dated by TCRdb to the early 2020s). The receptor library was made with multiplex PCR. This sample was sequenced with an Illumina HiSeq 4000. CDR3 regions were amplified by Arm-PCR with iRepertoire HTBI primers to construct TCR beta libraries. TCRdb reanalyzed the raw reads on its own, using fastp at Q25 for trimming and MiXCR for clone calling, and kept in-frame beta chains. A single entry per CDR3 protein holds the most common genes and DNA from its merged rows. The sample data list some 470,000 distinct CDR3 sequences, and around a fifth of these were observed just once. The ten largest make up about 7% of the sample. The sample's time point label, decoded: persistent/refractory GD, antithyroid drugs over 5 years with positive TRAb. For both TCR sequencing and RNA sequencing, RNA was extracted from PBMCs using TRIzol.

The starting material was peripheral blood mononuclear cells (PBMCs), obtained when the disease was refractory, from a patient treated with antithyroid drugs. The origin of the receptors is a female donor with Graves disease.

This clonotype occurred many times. The CDR3 DNA follows: TGTGCCAGCAGTTTCCCGGCTTGGCAACGGCAGCCCCAGCATTTT. It specifies CASSFPAWQRQPQHF. The chain joins TRBV28 to TRBJ1-5; D remains ambiguous. This CDR3 has 15 amino acids. The germline gives CDR1 MDHEN, CDR2 SYDVKM. V was cut by 3 bases and J by 7 bases, with 16 bases left in between.

In DNA form, the CDR3 reads TGTGCCAGCAGGGGACTAGCGGGGGCCGGGGGCGATGAGCAGTTCTTC. The encoded protein is CASRGLAGAGGDEQFF. The V call is TRBV12-3 or TRBV12-4, the J call TRBJ2-1, with 14 bases matching TRBD2. The CDR3 consists of 16 residues. V gave up 6 bases and J gave up 8 bases; unmatched junction bases: 9.

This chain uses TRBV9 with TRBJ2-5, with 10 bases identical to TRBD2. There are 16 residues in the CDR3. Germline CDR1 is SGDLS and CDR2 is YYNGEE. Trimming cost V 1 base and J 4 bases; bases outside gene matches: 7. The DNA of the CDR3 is TGTGCCAGCAGCGTATCAAGCGGGGGGGCCGGAGAGACCCAGTACTTC. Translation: CASSVSSGGAGETQYF.

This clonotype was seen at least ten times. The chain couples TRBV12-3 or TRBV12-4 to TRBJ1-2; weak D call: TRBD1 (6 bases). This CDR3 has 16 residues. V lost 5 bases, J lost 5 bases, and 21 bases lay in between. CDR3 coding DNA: TGTGCCAGCAGTCCAAGGGGGGCAGGTTCGGCTTATGGCTACACCTTC. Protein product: CASSPRGAGSAYGYTF.

The CDR3 nucleotides read TGCGCCAGCAGCTCAATAGGAGGAGGGGTCCCGGAGACCCAGTACTTC. Its translation: CASSSIGGGVPETQYF. The chain uses TRBV5-1 and TRBJ2-5, with a weak D call TRBD2 (6 bases). CDR1 is SGHRS and CDR2 is YFSETQ in the germline V gene. The V gene lost 3 bases and the J gene lost 5 bases, with 20 bases spanning the gap. The CDR3 extends over 16 amino acids.

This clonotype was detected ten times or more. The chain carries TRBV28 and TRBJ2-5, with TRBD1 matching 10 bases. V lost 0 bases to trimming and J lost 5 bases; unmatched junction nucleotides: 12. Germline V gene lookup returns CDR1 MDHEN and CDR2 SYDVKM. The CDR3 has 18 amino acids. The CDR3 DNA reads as TGTGCCAGCAGTTTATGGGGTGGGGACAGGGGCCCAGGGGAGACCCAGTACTTC. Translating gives CASSLWGGDRGPGETQYF.

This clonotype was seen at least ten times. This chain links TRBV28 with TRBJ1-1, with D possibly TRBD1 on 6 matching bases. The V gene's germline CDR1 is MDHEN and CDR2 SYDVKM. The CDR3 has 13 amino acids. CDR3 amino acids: CGGSDRPNTEAFF. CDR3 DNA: TGTGGTGGTTCGGACAGACCGAACACTGAAGCTTTCTTT.

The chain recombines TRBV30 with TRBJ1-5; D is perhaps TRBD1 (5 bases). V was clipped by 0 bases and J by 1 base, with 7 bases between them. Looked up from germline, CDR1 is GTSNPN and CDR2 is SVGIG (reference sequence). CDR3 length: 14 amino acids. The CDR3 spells CAWSVGGSNQPQHF. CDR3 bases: TGTGCCTGGAGTGTCGGGGGAAGCAATCAGCCCCAGCATTTT.

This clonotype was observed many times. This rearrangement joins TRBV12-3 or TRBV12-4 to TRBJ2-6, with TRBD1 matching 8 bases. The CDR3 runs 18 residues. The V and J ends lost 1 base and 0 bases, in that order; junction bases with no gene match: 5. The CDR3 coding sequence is TGTGCCAGCAGTTTAGAGGGGACAGGCGGCTCTGGGGCCAACGTCCTGACTTTC. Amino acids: CASSLEGTGGSGANVLTF.

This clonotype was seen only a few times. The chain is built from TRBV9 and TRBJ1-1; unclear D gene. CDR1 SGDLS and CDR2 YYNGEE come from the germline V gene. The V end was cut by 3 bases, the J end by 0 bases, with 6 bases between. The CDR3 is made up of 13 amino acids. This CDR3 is CASSGGMNTEAFF. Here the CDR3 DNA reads TGTGCCAGCAGCGGAGGGATGAACACTGAAGCTTTCTTT. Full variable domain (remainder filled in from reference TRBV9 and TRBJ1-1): DSGVTQTPKHLITATGQRVTLRCSPRSGDLSVYWYQQSLDQGLQFLIQYYNGEERAKGNILERFSAQQFPDLHSELNLSSLELGDSALYFCASSGGMNTEAFFGQGTRLTVV.

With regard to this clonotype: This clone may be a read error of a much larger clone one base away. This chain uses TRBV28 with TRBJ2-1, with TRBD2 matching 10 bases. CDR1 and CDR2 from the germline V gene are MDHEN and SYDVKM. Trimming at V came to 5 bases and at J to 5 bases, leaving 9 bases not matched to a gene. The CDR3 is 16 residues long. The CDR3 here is CASSQDSGGSHNEQFF. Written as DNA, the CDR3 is TGTGCCAGCAGTCAAGATAGCGGGGGGTCTCACAATGAGCAGTTCTTC.

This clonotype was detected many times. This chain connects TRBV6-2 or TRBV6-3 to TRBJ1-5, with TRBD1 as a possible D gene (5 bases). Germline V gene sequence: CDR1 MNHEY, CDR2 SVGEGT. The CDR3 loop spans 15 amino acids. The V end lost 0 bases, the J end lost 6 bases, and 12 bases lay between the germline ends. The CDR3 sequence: CASSYSRWGPQPQHF. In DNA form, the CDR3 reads TGTGCCAGCAGTTACTCTCGCTGGGGACCTCAGCCCCAGCATTTT.

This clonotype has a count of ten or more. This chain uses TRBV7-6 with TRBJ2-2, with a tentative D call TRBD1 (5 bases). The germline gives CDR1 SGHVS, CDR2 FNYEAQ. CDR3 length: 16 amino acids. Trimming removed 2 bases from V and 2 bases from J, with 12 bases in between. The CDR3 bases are TGTGCCAGCAGCTTACGTCCCGACAGAAACACCGGGGAGCTGTTTTTT. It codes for CASSLRPDRNTGELFF.

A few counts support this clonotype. The CDR3 protein is CSARDLGRHEQYF. CDR3 nucleotide sequence: TGCAGTGCTAGAGATCTCGGAAGACACGAGCAGTACTTC. The chain is built from TRBV20-1 and TRBJ2-7; D unclear. The V end lost 0 bases, the J end lost 5 bases, and 11 bases lay between the germline ends. This CDR3 comprises 13 residues. Germline V gene lookup returns CDR1 DFQATT and CDR2 SNEGSKA (reference sequence).

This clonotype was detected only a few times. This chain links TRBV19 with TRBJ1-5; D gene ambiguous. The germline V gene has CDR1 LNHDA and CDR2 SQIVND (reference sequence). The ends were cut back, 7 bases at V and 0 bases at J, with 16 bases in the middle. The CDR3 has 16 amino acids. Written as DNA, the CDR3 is TGTGCCAGTACCACCCGGGCCGTCTATAGCAATCAGCCCCAGCATTTT. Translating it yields CASTTRAVYSNQPQHF.